This TCR beta chain was sequenced for a study of response to subunit inactivated influenza vaccine. Study-wide findings and caveats: The authors proposed limited new T cell recruitment per seasonal influenza vaccination.

The CDR3 length is 15 residues. V lost 4 bases, J lost 5 bases, and 11 bases stayed unmatched. Germline V gene sequence: CDR1 DFQATT, CDR2 SNEGSKA (reference sequence). From the RT-PCR reads, TCRdb called clonotypes with MiXCR, one entry per CDR3 protein. The table shows over 400,000 distinct CDR3 sequences, with under 15% occurring only once. This clonotype was seen only a few times. The antigen remains undetermined. Sequences were derived from PBMCs from blood, sampled roughly 46 days after vaccination. The rearrangement joins TRBV20-1 to TRBJ2-1, with 7 bases aligning to TRBD2. The sequence was collected from a man aged 45-65 years who received an inactivated influenza vaccine. CDR3 region: CSAIVLEGGNNEQFF. The CDR3 nucleotides read TGCAGTGCTATCGTGCTTGAGGGAGGGAACAATGAGCAGTTCTTC.